This T cell receptor beta chain was documented in a study of response to subunit inactivated influenza vaccine. Notes on the study in general: Authors suggested each seasonal flu vaccination may recruit only limited numbers of new T cells.

TCRdb reanalysed the RT-PCR reads using MiXCR and keeps one entry per CDR3 protein. The repertoire holds a few hundred thousand distinct CDR3 sequences, with 12% to 15% as singletons. Germline lookup yields CDR1 SGHAT and CDR2 FQNNGV. This CDR3 region has 17 residues. The trim removed 2 bases at V and 7 bases at J, leaving 12 bases unmatched. A note on this clonotype: Its matching antigen is unknown.

The sample here was PBMCs from blood, taken 12 days after vaccination. The chain links TRBV11-2 to TRBJ2-7; 12 bases match TRBD2. The source is a man in his forties or fifties who received an inactivated influenza vaccine. CDR3 loop: CASSLSALAGGPGEQYF. For the CDR3, the DNA is TGTGCCAGCAGCTTATCAGCGCTAGCGGGAGGGCCAGGAGAGCAGTACTTC.